One sample yielded the 5 T cell receptor beta chains listed below, sequenced in a study of cytomegalovirus exposure and HLA in healthy donors. Amplification used 60 Vbeta primers and 13 Jbeta primers. Clones were read by immunoSEQ multiplex PCR, and TCRdb kept only the in-frame ones, dropping some. In the table there are some 120,000 clones, more than 60% of which are singletons. Sequencing used PBMCs. The receptors shown here come from a woman aged 60-75 years in good health and CMV-seropositive.

This chain joins TRBV6-1 and TRBJ2-5, with 7 bases that match TRBD1. The J call may be wrong; the DNA end is better matched by TRBJ2-7. Germline V gene sequence: CDR1 MNHNS, CDR2 SASEGT. The CDR3 has 14 residues. The CDR3 DNA is TGTGCCAGCAGAGGACAGGTCCTCGACTACGAGCAGTACTTC. It codes for CASRGQVLDYEQYF.

The CDR3 is CASSLGGKEEQYF. The CDR3 DNA sequence: TGCGCCAGCAGCTTGGGAGGGAAGGAAGAGCAGTACTTC. This chain links TRBV5-1 with TRBJ2-7; D may be TRBD2 (5 bases). Trimming cost V 0 bases and J 7 bases, with 11 bases left between them. CDR3 size: 13 residues. The germline V gene encodes CDR1 SGHRS and CDR2 YFSETQ.

The V call is TRBV30, the J call TRBJ1-2; D unresolved. Trimming stripped 3 bases from V and 4 bases from J, with 12 bases between. This CDR3 comprises 13 residues. CDR1 and CDR2 (germline): GTSNPN, SVGIG (reference sequence). The CDR3 reads CAWRGGQSYGYTF. CDR3 coding DNA: TGTGCCTGGAGGGGTGGGCAGAGCTATGGCTACACCTTC.

The chain joins TRBV30 to TRBJ2-2, with 8 positions matching TRBD2. This CDR3 has 14 residues. With V trimmed by 3 bases and J by 6 bases, 6 bases remained unmatched. In germline, CDR1 is GTSNPN, CDR2 SVGIG (reference sequence). The CDR3 DNA is TGTGCCTGGAGAGGGGGACTAGAGGCCGGGGAGCTGTTTTTT. Protein: CAWRGGLEAGELFF.

This rearrangement joins TRBV6-1 to TRBJ2-5; D not resolved. Deletions cut 7 bases from V and 1 base from J, with 7 bases between. The CDR3 length is 12 residues. CDR1 and CDR2 (germline): MNHNS, SASEGT. DNA for the CDR3: TGTGCCAGCACTCCTCGCCAAGAGACCCAGTACTTC. This codes for CASTPRQETQYF.